This entry is about one TCR beta chain. The source of the sample is a study of blood T cell repertoires in COVID-19. For the study at large: Acute and convalescent COVID-19 samples came from the United States, Italy and Spain.

In the authors' workflow: The assay estimated nucleated cells by amplifying reference gene primers. Sequenced by immunoSEQ multiplex PCR; TCRdb stores in-frame clones only, minus some. The DNA was the basis for D and trimming; V, J and clone size are from that table. The table lists roughly 150,000 clones, about 85% of them singletons. A Seattle source enrolled patients during active infection and followed them longitudinally. This TCR came from a woman aged 60 to 75 with COVID-19, enrolled during active disease. The sequencing input was peripheral blood.

The CDR3 loop is CASTTQGAEAFF. CDR3 sequence (DNA): TGCGCCAGCACCACCCAGGGGGCTGAAGCTTTCTTT. The chain is built from TRBV5-1 and TRBJ1-1, with 7 bases aligning to TRBD1. The germline V gene encodes CDR1 SGHRS and CDR2 YFSETQ. With V trimmed by 6 bases and J by 6 bases, 5 bases remained unmatched. The length of the CDR3 is 12 residues.